These T cell receptor beta chains were read from a single sample in a study of blood T cell repertoires in COVID-19. Repertoires were generated with immunoSEQ multiplex PCR, while TCRdb's copy carries only in-frame clones and drops some. The sample lists around 67,000 clones; around nine tenths were seen once. The sequenced material came from peripheral blood. These receptors all stem from a human donor in a cohort sampled during active COVID-19. Each CDR3 is given with its conserved first and last residue. Fields, in order: D gene, clone size, J gene, V gene, CDR3 protein, CDR3 DNA. The D gene is left open where the match is weak. Clone size is shown for a subset of rows, as once, few, many or a class of expanded clone.

D: -; size: -; J: TRBJ2-7; V: TRBV18; CDR3: CASSPVGADEQYF; DNA: TGTGCCAGCTCACCAGTGGGGGCGGATGAGCAGTACTTC
D: -; size: once; J: TRBJ1-2; V: TRBV24-1; CDR3: CATSDFANYGYTF; DNA: TGTGCCACCAGTGACTTCGCTAACTATGGCTACACCTTC
D: -; size: -; J: TRBJ1-1; V: TRBV12-3/TRBV12-4; CDR3: CASSPDTREAFF; DNA: TGTGCCAGCAGCCCGGACACCAGGGAAGCTTTCTTT
D: TRBD1; size: -; J: TRBJ1-4; V: TRBV19; CDR3: CASSPTGWEEKLFF; DNA: TGTGCCAGTAGTCCGACAGGGTGGGAGGAAAAACTGTTTTTT
D: TRBD1; size: -; J: TRBJ1-2; V: TRBV5-1; CDR3: CASSLTTFPGGTGYGYTF; DNA: TGCGCCAGCAGCTTGACCACATTTCCAGGGGGCACAGGCTATGGCTACACCTTC
D: TRBD1; size: -; J: TRBJ1-4; V: TRBV28; CDR3: CASSSRTGAPNEKLFF; DNA: TGTGCCAGCAGTTCCCGGACAGGGGCTCCGAATGAAAAACTGTTTTTT
D: -; size: -; J: TRBJ1-6; V: TRBV11-2; CDR3: CASSGYGGSSYNSPLHF; DNA: TGTGCCAGCAGCGGATACGGGGGGAGCTCCTATAATTCACCCCTCCACTTT
D: -; size: -; J: TRBJ2-7; V: TRBV4-1; CDR3: CASSQVLVYPTTNYEQYF; DNA: TGCGCCAGCAGCCAAGTTCTCGTCTACCCTACGACTAACTACGAGCAGTACTTC
D: -; size: -; J: TRBJ1-2; V: TRBV30; CDR3: CAWSVGHGPHGGGYTF; DNA: TGTGCCTGGAGTGTTGGGCATGGGCCCCACGGGGGTGGCTACACCTTC
D: -; size: -; J: TRBJ1-2; V: TRBV6-5; CDR3: CASSPTTASTTF; DNA: TGTGCCAGCAGTCCGACGACAGCCTCTACCACCTTC
D: -; size: once; J: TRBJ1-5; V: TRBV19; CDR3: CASSKPYQPQHF; DNA: TGTGCCAGTAGTAAACCCTACCAGCCCCAGCATTTT
D: -; size: -; J: TRBJ1-3; V: TRBV11-2; CDR3: CASSLSPGNTIYF; DNA: TGTGCCAGCAGCCTGTCCCCCGGAAACACCATATATTTT
D: TRBD2; size: -; J: TRBJ2-7; V: TRBV3-1/TRBV3-2; CDR3: CASSLLAGGLYLRYEQYF; DNA: TGTGCCAGCAGCTTACTAGCGGGGGGGCTTTATCTTCGCTACGAGCAGTACTTC
D: -; size: -; J: TRBJ1-2; V: TRBV28; CDR3: CASSLMSFGANYGYTF; DNA: TGTGCCAGCAGTTTAATGAGTTTTGGAGCTAACTATGGCTACACCTTC
D: TRBD1; size: -; J: TRBJ2-7; V: TRBV27; CDR3: CASSSRTGGYEQYF; DNA: TGTGCCAGCAGTTCCCGGACAGGCGGCTACGAGCAGTACTTC
D: -; size: -; J: TRBJ1-3; V: TRBV30; CDR3: CAREEGNTIYF; DNA: TGTGCCCGCGAGGAAGGAAACACCATATATTTT
D: -; size: -; J: TRBJ2-7; V: TRBV27; CDR3: CASSLSIAPYGTLGGEQYF; DNA: TGTGCCAGCAGTTTATCGATAGCGCCCTACGGGACCCTCGGGGGAGAGCAGTACTTC
D: -; size: once; J: TRBJ2-5; V: TRBV28; CDR3: CASTGLSLQETQYF; DNA: TGTGCCAGCACGGGTCTTTCACTCCAAGAGACCCAGTACTTC
D: -; size: -; J: TRBJ2-7; V: TRBV25-1; CDR3: CASRPRRGTSRDEQYF; DNA: TGTGCCTCCCGACCTCGTAGGGGAACTAGCCGGGACGAGCAGTACTTC
D: TRBD2; size: -; J: TRBJ2-2; V: TRBV5-1; CDR3: CASSLGLASGAGELFF; DNA: TGCGCCAGCAGCTTGGGTTTGGCTAGCGGGGCCGGGGAGCTGTTTTTT
D: TRBD2; size: -; J: TRBJ2-7; V: TRBV4-1; CDR3: CATGRAGGSYEQYF; DNA: TGCGCTACAGGACGAGCGGGGGGATCCTACGAGCAGTACTTC
D: -; size: -; J: TRBJ1-1; V: TRBV2; CDR3: CASRDRGVGTEAFF; DNA: TGTGCCAGCAGGGATCGGGGGGTGGGCACTGAAGCTTTCTTT
D: -; size: -; J: TRBJ2-2; V: TRBV7-3; CDR3: CASSQAGRGELFF; DNA: TGTGCCAGCAGCCAAGCGGGCAGGGGGGAGCTGTTTTTT
D: -; size: -; J: TRBJ1-4; V: TRBV5-6; CDR3: CASSWRYNEKLFF; DNA: TGTGCCAGCAGCTGGAGGTATAATGAAAAACTGTTTTTT
D: -; size: -; J: TRBJ2-7; V: TRBV27; CDR3: CASSPPGIHEQYF; DNA: TGTGCCAGCAGCCCTCCAGGTATCCACGAGCAGTACTTC
D: -; size: few; J: TRBJ2-7; V: TRBV6-5; CDR3: CASSSGLGARYEQYF; DNA: TGTGCCAGCAGTTCCGGCCTGGGAGCAAGGTACGAGCAGTACTTC
D: -; size: -; J: TRBJ2-7; V: TRBV7-6; CDR3: CASSPYKDYEQYF; DNA: TGTGCCAGCAGCCCCTATAAAGACTACGAGCAGTACTTC
D: TRBD1; size: once; J: TRBJ1-1; V: TRBV4-1; CDR3: CASSRLNTGEGNTEAFF; DNA: TGCGCCAGCAGCCGGTTGAATACAGGGGAAGGGAACACTGAAGCTTTCTTT
D: TRBD2; size: -; J: TRBJ2-7; V: TRBV2; CDR3: CASSETRLAGGLYEQYF; DNA: TGTGCCAGCAGTGAAACACGGTTAGCGGGGGGGCTCTACGAGCAGTACTTC
D: -; size: -; J: TRBJ2-7; V: TRBV27; CDR3: CASGCHRVSYEQYF; DNA: TGTGCCAGCGGTTGCCACAGGGTCTCCTACGAGCAGTACTTC
D: -; size: -; J: TRBJ1-2; V: TRBV30; CDR3: CAWSPPTVYYGYTF; DNA: TGTGCCTGGAGTCCTCCGACTGTTTACTATGGCTACACCTTC
D: -; size: -; J: TRBJ1-1; V: TRBV5-1; CDR3: CASSSGQMNTEAFF; DNA: TGCGCCAGCAGCTCAGGACAGATGAACACTGAAGCTTTCTTT
D: TRBD1; size: -; J: TRBJ2-2; V: TRBV2; CDR3: CASRGQGNGNTGELFF; DNA: TGTGCCAGCAGAGGACAGGGGAATGGGAACACCGGGGAGCTGTTTTTT
D: -; size: once; J: TRBJ1-1; V: TRBV4-2; CDR3: CASSQDLGQNTEAFF; DNA: TGTGCCAGCAGCCAAGATCTGGGGCAGAACACTGAAGCTTTCTTT
D: -; size: once; J: TRBJ1-5; V: TRBV28; CDR3: CASSSRVSNQPQHF; DNA: TGTGCCAGCAGCTCTAGAGTTAGCAATCAGCCCCAGCATTTT
D: TRBD1; size: -; J: TRBJ2-5; V: TRBV13; CDR3: CASSFGQGAIPKETQYF; DNA: TGTGCCAGCAGCTTCGGACAGGGGGCAATACCTAAAGAGACCCAGTACTTC
D: TRBD1; size: -; J: TRBJ1-5; V: TRBV15; CDR3: CATSRSGGFIQPQHF; DNA: TGTGCCACCAGCAGGTCAGGGGGCTTTATTCAGCCCCAGCATTTT
D: -; size: -; J: TRBJ1-1; V: TRBV5-6; CDR3: CASSLDRVRAMNTEAFF; DNA: TGTGCCAGCAGCTTGGACAGGGTTCGCGCCATGAACACTGAAGCTTTCTTT
D: -; size: -; J: TRBJ1-3; V: TRBV2; CDR3: CASSEIRVGNTIYF; DNA: TGTGCCAGCAGTGAGATCAGGGTGGGAAACACCATATATTTT
D: -; size: -; J: TRBJ1-2; V: TRBV5-1; CDR3: CASSLETSYGYTF; DNA: TGCGCCAGCAGCTTGGAGACATCCTATGGCTACACCTTC
D: TRBD1; size: -; J: TRBJ1-1; V: TRBV4-3; CDR3: CASRLGQGMNTEAFF; DNA: TGCGCCAGCAGATTGGGACAGGGAATGAACACTGAAGCTTTCTTT
D: -; size: -; J: TRBJ1-1; V: TRBV12-3/TRBV12-4; CDR3: CASSFGGDTEAFF; DNA: TGTGCCAGCAGTTTTGGAGGGGACACTGAAGCTTTCTTT
D: TRBD1; size: -; J: TRBJ1-2; V: TRBV29-1; CDR3: CSVGTGPDYGYTF; DNA: TGCAGCGTAGGGACAGGACCCGACTATGGCTACACCTTC
D: TRBD2; size: -; J: TRBJ2-7; V: TRBV7-9; CDR3: CASSLLASGVYEQYF; DNA: TGTGCCAGCAGCTTACTCGCTAGCGGGGTTTACGAGCAGTACTTC
D: -; size: -; J: TRBJ1-2; V: TRBV3-1/TRBV3-2; CDR3: CASSQDGGRGGYGYTF; DNA: TGTGCCAGCAGCCAAGATGGAGGAAGGGGGGGGTATGGCTACACCTTC
D: TRBD1; size: -; J: TRBJ1-5; V: TRBV11-2; CDR3: CASSSARGGRGQPQHF; DNA: TGTGCCAGCAGCTCAGCCCGAGGGGGCCGGGGGCAGCCCCAGCATTTT